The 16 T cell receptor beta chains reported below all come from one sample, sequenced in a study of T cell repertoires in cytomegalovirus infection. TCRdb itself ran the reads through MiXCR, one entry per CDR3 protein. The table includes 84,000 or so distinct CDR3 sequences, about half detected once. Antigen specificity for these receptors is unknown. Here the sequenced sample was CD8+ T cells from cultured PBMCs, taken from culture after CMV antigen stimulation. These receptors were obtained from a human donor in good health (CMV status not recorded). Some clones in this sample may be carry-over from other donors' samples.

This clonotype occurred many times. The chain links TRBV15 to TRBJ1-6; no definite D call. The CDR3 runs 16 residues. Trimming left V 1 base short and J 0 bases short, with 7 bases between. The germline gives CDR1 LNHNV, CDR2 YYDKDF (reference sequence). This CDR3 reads CATSRGGLSYNSPLHF. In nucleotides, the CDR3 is TGTGCCACCAGCAGAGGTGGCCTCTCCTATAATTCACCCCTCCACTTT.

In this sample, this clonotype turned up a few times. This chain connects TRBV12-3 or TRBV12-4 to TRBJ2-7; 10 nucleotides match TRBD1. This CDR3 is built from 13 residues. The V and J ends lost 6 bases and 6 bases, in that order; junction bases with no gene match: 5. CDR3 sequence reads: CASSPGTGAEQYF. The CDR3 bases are TGTGCCAGCAGCCCCGGGACAGGGGCCGAGCAGTACTTC.

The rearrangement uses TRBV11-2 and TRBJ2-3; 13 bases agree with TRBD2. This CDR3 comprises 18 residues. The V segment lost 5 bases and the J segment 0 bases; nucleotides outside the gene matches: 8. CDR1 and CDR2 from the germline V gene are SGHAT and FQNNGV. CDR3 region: CASSRTSGRGESTDTQYF. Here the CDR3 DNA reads TGTGCCAGCAGCCGGACTAGCGGGAGAGGTGAGAGCACAGATACGCAGTATTTT.

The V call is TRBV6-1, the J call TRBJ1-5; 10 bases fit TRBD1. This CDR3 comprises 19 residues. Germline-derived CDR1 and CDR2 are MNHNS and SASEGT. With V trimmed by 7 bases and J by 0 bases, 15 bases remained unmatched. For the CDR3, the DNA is TGTGCCAGCACCATCCGGGACAGGGGAGCCAAATATAGCAATCAGCCCCAGCATTTT. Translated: CASTIRDRGAKYSNQPQHF.

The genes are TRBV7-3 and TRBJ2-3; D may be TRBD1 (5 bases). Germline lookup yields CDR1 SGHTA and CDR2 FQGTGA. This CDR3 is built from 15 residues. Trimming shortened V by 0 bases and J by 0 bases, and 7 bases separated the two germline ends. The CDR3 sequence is CASSLTPGSTDTQYF. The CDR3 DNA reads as TGTGCCAGCAGCTTAACACCAGGGAGCACAGATACGCAGTATTTT.

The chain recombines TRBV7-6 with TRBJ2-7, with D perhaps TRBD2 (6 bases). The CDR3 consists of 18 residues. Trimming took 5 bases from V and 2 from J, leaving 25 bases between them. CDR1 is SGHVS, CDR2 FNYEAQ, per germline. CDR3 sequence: CASSPGGRGSLRAYEQYF. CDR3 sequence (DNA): TGTGCCAGCAGCCCCGGGGGAAGGGGCAGCCTAAGAGCCTACGAGCAGTACTTC.

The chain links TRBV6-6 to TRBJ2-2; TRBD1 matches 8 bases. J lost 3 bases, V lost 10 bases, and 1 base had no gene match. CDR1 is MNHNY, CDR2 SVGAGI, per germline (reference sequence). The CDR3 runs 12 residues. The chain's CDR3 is CANRGDTGELFF. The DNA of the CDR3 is TGTGCCAACAGGGGGGACACCGGGGAGCTGTTTTTT.

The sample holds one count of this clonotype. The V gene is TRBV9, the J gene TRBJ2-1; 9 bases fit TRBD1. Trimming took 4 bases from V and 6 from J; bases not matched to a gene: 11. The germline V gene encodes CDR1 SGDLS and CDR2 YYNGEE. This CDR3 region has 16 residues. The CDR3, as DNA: TGTGCCAGCAGCCCCTCGACAGGGGGTCGATCCAATGAGCAGTTCTTC. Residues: CASSPSTGGRSNEQFF.

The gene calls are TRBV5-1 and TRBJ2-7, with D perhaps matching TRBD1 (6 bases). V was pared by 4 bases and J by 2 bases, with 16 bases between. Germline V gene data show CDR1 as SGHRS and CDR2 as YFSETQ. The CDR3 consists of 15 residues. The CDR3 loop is CASSTADRPPYEQYF. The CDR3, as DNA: TGCGCCAGCAGCACCGCGGACAGACCCCCCTACGAGCAGTACTTC.

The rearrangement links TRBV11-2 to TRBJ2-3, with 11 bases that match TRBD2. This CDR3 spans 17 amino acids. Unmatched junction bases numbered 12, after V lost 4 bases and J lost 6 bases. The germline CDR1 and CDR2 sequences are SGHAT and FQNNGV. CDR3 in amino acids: CASSSSTSGKERDTQYF. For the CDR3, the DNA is TGTGCCAGCAGCTCCTCGACTAGCGGGAAGGAAAGGGATACGCAGTATTTT.

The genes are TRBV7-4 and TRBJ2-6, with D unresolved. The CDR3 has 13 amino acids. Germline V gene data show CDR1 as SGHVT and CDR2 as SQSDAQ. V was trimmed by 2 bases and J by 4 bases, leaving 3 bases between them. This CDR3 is CASSLPGANVLTF. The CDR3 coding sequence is TGTGCCAGCAGCTTACCGGGGGCCAACGTCCTGACTTTC. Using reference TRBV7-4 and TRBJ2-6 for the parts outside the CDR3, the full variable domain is GAGVSQSPRYKVAKRGRDVALRCDSISGHVTLYWYRQTLGQGSEVLTYSQSDAQRDKSGRPSGRFSAERPERSVSTLKIQRTEQGDSAVYLCASSLPGANVLTFGAGSRLTVL.

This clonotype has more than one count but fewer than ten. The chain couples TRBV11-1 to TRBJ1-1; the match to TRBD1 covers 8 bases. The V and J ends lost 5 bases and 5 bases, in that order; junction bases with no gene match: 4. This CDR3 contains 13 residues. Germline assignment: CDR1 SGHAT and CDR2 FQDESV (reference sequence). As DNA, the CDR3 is TGTGCCAGCAGCCAGGACAGGGTTACTGAAGCTTTCTTT. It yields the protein CASSQDRVTEAFF.

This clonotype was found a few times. CDR3 amino acids: CASSVLQGGVDEQYF. As DNA, the CDR3 is TGTGCCAGCAGCGTATTACAGGGGGGTGTCGACGAGCAGTACTTC. The chain is built from TRBV11-2 and TRBJ2-7; 8 positions match TRBD1. V shed 5 bases, J shed 5 bases, and the junction held 11 bases outside the gene matches. This CDR3 comprises 15 residues. Germline loops: CDR1 SGHAT, CDR2 FQNNGV.

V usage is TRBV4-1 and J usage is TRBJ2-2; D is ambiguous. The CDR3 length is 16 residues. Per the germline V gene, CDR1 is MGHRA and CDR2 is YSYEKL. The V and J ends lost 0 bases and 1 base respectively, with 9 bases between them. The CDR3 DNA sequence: TGCGCCAGCAGCCAAGAAGGCAGGCGGAACACCGGGGAGCTGTTTTTT. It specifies CASSQEGRRNTGELFF.

Here the CDR3 DNA reads TGTGCCAGCAGTCCAACTAGCGGGGGAAACACCGGGGAGCTGTTTTTT. This gives the protein CASSPTSGGNTGELFF. The rearrangement joins TRBV12-3 or TRBV12-4 to TRBJ2-2; TRBD2 agrees at 11 bases. The CDR3 consists of 16 residues. J was trimmed by 2 bases and V by 5 bases; bases with no gene match: 4.

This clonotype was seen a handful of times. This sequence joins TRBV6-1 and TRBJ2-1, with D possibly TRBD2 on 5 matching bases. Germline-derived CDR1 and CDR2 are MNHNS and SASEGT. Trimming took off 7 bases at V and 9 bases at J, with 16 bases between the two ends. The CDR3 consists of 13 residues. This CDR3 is CASTTSGGGEQFF. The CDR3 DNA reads TGTGCCAGCACCACTAGTGGAGGAGGTGAGCAGTTCTTC.